The 13 T cell receptor beta chains reported below all come from one sample, sequenced in a study of T cell responses to AZD1222 COVID-19 vaccine (dated by TCRdb to about 2021). What this sample's time point label stands for: about 28 days (+/-7) after the second vaccine dose. The method was the immunoSEQ multiplex PCR assay. TCRdb mirrors the immuneACCESS table, restricted to in-frame sequences. Some clones are absent from its copies; in checked studies, under half trace to an unresolved V gene, and the reason for the others is unknown. The sample data list roughly 140,000 clones, and about 92% of these were observed just once. Together, the top ten hold about 3.3% of the sample. The sequencing here drew on peripheral blood, taken 28 days after the second AZD1222 dose. The receptors were gathered from an adult who received the AZD1222 COVID-19 vaccine.

The J gene is TRBJ1-3, the V gene TRBV7-9; TRBD1 matches 8 bases. CDR3 length equals 13 residues. The J segment lost 2 bases and the V segment lost 9 bases, leaving 3 bases of the junction unmatched. Germline values: CDR1 SEHNR, CDR2 FQNEAQ (reference sequence). The DNA for the CDR3 is TGTGCCAGTTCGACAGGGGCTGGAAACACCATATATTTT. As protein: CASSTGAGNTIYF.

V gene TRBV28 combines with J gene TRBJ2-3; 16 positions agree with TRBD2. The length of the CDR3 is 18 residues. In germline, CDR1 is MDHEN, CDR2 SYDVKM. V shed 5 bases, J shed 2 bases, and the junction held 7 bases outside the gene matches. CDR3 sequence (DNA): TGTGCCAGCAGTCCCGGGACTAGCGGGAGGGGCGTCACAGATACGCAGTATTTT. This gives the protein CASSPGTSGRGVTDTQYF.

The chain combines TRBV19 with TRBJ2-3, with 9 bases that match TRBD1. The CDR3 length is 14 residues. Losses at the gene ends were 4 bases for V and 6 bases for J; bases not matched to a gene: 5. Germline lookup yields CDR1 LNHDA and CDR2 SQIVND (reference sequence). CDR3 residues: CASSRTGVGDTQYF. The CDR3, as DNA: TGTGCCAGTAGTAGGACAGGGGTCGGGGATACGCAGTATTTT.

This chain links TRBV28 with TRBJ2-1, with 12 nucleotides matching TRBD1. The junction had 6 bases not matched to a gene; V was cut back by 5 bases and J by 4 bases. The germline V gene encodes CDR1 MDHEN and CDR2 SYDVKM. The CDR3 loop spans 16 amino acids. CDR3 protein: CASSIPGQGAYNEQFF. DNA of the CDR3: TGTGCCAGCAGTATCCCGGGACAGGGGGCATACAATGAGCAGTTCTTC.

This chain joins TRBV6-2 or TRBV6-3 and TRBJ1-2; D is ambiguous. The length of the CDR3 is 12 residues. The germline V gene has CDR1 MNHEY and CDR2 SVGEGT. Between the trimmed V and J ends, which lost 4 bases and 0 bases, there was a span of 3 bases. The CDR3 spells CASSFSNYGYTF. The CDR3 nucleotides read TGTGCCAGCAGTTTTTCTAACTATGGCTACACCTTC.

This chain connects TRBV19 to TRBJ2-5, with TRBD2 matching over 7 bases. With V trimmed by 1 base and J by 5 bases, 10 bases remained unmatched. Germline V gene lookup returns CDR1 LNHDA and CDR2 SQIVND (reference sequence). This CDR3 spans 16 amino acids. CDR3 residues: CASSIAASGGMETQYF. CDR3 coding DNA: TGTGCCAGTAGTATAGCTGCTAGCGGAGGGATGGAGACCCAGTACTTC.

Here the CDR3 reads CASSPGVGDGYTF. The CDR3 nucleotides are TGTGCCAGCAGCCCCGGTGTCGGGGACGGCTACACCTTC. The chain has TRBV5-4 and TRBJ1-2; a weak D match, TRBD1 (5 bases). Germline V gene sequence: CDR1 SGHNT, CDR2 YYREEE (reference sequence). There are 13 residues in the CDR3. Between the trimmed V and J ends, which lost 4 bases and 8 bases, there was a span of 15 bases.

The chain is built from TRBV4-3 and TRBJ2-3, with 12 nucleotides matching TRBD2. The germline V gene encodes CDR1 LGHNA and CDR2 YSLEER. CDR3 size: 17 residues. J lost 0 bases, V lost 4 bases, and 5 bases had no gene match. This CDR3 is CASSRQLAGGSTDTQYF. In DNA, the CDR3 is TGCGCCAGCAGCCGCCAACTAGCGGGAGGAAGCACAGATACGCAGTATTTT.

The chain links TRBV2 to TRBJ1-2; TRBD1 matches at 7 bases. The trim removed 8 bases at V and 4 bases at J, leaving 7 bases unmatched. CDR1 and CDR2 (germline): SNHLY, FYNNEI. This CDR3 has 13 amino acids. CDR3 in amino acids: CASSHRGAYGYTF. As DNA, the CDR3 is TGTGCCAGCTCGCACAGGGGAGCCTATGGCTACACCTTC.

The chain combines TRBV5-1 with TRBJ1-1, with 8 bases fitting TRBD1. The junction had 8 bases not matched to a gene; V was cut back by 0 bases and J by 1 base. Germline values: CDR1 SGHRS, CDR2 YFSETQ. This CDR3 is built from 17 residues. This chain's CDR3 is CASSLAPGGSGNTEAFF. CDR3 nucleotides: TGCGCCAGCAGCTTGGCCCCAGGGGGCTCAGGGAACACTGAAGCTTTCTTT.

The count of this clone is one. The chain combines TRBV18 with TRBJ2-7; D is possibly TRBD2 (6 bases). This CDR3 contains 13 residues. CDR1 and CDR2 (germline): KGHSH, LQKENI. The V and J ends lost 3 bases and 7 bases respectively, with 13 bases between them. Here the CDR3 reads CASSPVGSGEQYF. CDR3 bases: TGTGCCAGCTCACCCGTCGGGAGTGGAGAGCAGTACTTC.

A remark on this clone: The sample holds other DNA sequences that translate to the same CDR3. CDR3 loop: CAWSGGNTIYF. CDR3 nucleotide sequence: TGTGCCTGGAGTGGAGGAAACACCATATATTTT. The rearrangement links TRBV30 to TRBJ1-3; D gene uncertain. The CDR3 extends over 11 amino acids. Germline CDR1 is GTSNPN and CDR2 is SVGIG (reference sequence). Trimming removed 1 base at V and 4 bases at J, with 2 bases between.

CDR3 amino acids: CASSLGPISGNTIYF. CDR3 sequence (DNA): TGTGCCAGCAGCTTAGGGCCGATCTCTGGAAACACCATATATTTT. The V call is TRBV7-2, the J call TRBJ1-3; D call uncertain. The germline V gene has CDR1 SGHTA and CDR2 FQGNSA. The CDR3 sequence is 15 residues long. The V end lost 1 base, the J end lost 0 bases, and 7 bases lay between the germline ends. Full variable domain (missing parts from reference TRBV7-2 and TRBJ1-3): GAGVSQSPSNKVTEKGKDVELRCDPISGHTALYWYRQSLGQGLEFLIYFQGNSAPDKSGLPSDRFSAERTGGSVSTLTIQRTQQEDSAVYLCASSLGPISGNTIYFGEGSWLTVV.